One T cell receptor (beta chain) is described in this entry. This record comes from a study of cytotoxic CD8 clonotypes in ibrutinib-treated CLL. Whole-study context: With a range of 6 to 36, the median treatment time before response samples were taken was approximately 12 months.

Germline V gene lookup returns CDR1 SQVTM and CDR2 ANQGSEA. V was cut by 1 base and J by 8 bases, with 11 bases left in between. The CDR3 totals 12 residues. Sequencing was performed with immunoSEQ multiplex PCR; in TCRdb, only in-frame clones are kept and a portion is missing. The repertoire holds approximately 150,000 clones, 84% seen once, with under 5.5% in the top ten. The source of this sequence is a human donor with chronic lymphocytic leukemia. The chain is built from TRBV29-1 and TRBJ1-2; D is perhaps TRBD1 (5 bases). The sequencing used PBMCs, collected after 24 months of ibrutinib treatment. CDR3 region: CSVEGSGGGYTF. CDR3 nucleotides: TGCAGCGTTGAAGGGTCCGGGGGGGGCTACACCTTC.